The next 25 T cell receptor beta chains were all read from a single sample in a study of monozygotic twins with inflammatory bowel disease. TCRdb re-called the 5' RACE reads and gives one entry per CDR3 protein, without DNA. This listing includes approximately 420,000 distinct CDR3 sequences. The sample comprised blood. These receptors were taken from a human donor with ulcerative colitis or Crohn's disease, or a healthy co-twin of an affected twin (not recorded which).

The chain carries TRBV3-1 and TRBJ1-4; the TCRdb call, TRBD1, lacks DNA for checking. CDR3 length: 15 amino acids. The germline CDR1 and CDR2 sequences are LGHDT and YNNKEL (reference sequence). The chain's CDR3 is CASSQLGAFNEKLFF.

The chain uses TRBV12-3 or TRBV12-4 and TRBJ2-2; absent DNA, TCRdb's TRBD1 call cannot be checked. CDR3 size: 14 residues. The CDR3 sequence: CASGAQGYAGELFF.

Here the CDR3 reads CASGLVGSRTRGYNEQFF. The chain couples TRBV12-5 to TRBJ2-1; the D call from TCRdb, TRBD2, cannot be confirmed without DNA. Germline V gene data show CDR1 as LGHNT and CDR2 as FRNRAP. The CDR3 has 18 amino acids.

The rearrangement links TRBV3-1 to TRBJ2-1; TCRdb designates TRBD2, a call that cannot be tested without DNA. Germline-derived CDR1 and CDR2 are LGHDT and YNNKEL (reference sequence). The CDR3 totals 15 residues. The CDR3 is CASRFGLAGPNEQFF.

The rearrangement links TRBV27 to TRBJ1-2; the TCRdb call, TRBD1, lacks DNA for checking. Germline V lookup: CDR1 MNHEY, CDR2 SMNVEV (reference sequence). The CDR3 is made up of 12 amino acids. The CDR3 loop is CASSWRGYGYTF.

CDR3 sequence: CASSQTSGVYNEQFF. The genes are TRBV11-2 and TRBJ2-1; TCRdb designates TRBD2, a call that cannot be tested without DNA. This CDR3 is 15 amino acids long. Germline CDR1 reads SGHAT; CDR2 reads FQNNGV.

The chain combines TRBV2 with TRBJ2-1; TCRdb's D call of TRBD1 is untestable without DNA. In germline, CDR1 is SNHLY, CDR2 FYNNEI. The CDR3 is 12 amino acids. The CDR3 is CASSPGGAAQFF.

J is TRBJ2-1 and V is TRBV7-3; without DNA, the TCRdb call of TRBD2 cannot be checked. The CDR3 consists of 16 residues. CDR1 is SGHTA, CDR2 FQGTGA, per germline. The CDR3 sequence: CASSPASGSSYNEQFF.

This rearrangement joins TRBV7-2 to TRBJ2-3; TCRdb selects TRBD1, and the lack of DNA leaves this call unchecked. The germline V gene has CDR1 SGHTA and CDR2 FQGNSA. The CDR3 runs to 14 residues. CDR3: CASSLAQSRQGWYF.

Here the CDR3 reads CASSRDIREQFF. V gene TRBV5-4 combines with J gene TRBJ2-1. The CDR3 has 12 residues. Germline lookup yields CDR1 SGHNT and CDR2 YYREEE (reference sequence).

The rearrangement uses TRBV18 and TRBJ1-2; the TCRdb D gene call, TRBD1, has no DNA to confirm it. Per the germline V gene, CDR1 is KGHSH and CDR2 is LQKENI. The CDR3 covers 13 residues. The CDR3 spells CASSPPRVEGYTF.

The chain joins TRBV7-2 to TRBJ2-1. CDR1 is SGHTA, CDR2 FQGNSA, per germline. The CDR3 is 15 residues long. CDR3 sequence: CASSFGSLSYNEQFF.

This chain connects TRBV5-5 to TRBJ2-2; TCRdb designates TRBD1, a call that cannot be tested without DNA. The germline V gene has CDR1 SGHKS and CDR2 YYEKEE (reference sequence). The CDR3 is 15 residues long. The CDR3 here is CASGSGTLNTGELFF.

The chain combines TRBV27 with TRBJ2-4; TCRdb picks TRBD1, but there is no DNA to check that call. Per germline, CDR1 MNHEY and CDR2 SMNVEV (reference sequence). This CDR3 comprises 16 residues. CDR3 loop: CASSPLTGSRSNIQYF.

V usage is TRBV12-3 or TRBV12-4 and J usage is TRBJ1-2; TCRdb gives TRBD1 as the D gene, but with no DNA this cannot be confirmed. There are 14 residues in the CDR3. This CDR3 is CASSLGQGPSSVAF.

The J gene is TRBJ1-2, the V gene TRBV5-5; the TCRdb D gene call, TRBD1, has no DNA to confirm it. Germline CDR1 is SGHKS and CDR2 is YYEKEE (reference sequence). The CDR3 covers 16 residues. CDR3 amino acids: CASSPGLIGQGHGYTF.

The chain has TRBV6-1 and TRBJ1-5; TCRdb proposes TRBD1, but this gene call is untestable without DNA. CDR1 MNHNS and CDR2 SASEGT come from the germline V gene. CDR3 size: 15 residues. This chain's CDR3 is CASSAGQAVNQPQHF.

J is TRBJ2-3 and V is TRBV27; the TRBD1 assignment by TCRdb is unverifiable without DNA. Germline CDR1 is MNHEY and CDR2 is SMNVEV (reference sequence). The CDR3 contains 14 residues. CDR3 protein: CASSDPGITDTQYF.

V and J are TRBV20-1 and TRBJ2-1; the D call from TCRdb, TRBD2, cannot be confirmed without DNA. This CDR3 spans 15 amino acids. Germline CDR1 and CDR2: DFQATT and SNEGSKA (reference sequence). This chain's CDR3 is CSARASSGRVDEQFF.

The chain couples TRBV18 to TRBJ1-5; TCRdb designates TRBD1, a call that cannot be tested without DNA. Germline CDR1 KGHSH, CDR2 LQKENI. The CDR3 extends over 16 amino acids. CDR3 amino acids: CASSPQDRAFNQPQHF.

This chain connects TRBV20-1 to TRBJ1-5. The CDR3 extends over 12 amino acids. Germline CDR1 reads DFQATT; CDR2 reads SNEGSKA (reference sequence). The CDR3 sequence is CSASGGVQPQHF.

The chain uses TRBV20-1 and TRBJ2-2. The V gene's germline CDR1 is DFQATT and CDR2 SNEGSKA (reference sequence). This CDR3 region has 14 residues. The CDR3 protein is CSAREYERTGELFF.

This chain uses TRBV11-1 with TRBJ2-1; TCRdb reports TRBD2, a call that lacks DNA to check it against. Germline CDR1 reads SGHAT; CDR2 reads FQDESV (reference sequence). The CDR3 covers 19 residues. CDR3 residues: CASSLEEGRRGGRHNEQFF. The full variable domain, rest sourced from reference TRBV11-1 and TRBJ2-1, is EAEVAQSPRYKITEKSQAVAFWCDPISGHATLYWYRQILGQGPELLVQFQDESVVDDSQLPKDRFSAERLKGVDSTLKIQPAELGDSAMYLCASSLEEGRRGGRHNEQFFGPGTRLTVL.

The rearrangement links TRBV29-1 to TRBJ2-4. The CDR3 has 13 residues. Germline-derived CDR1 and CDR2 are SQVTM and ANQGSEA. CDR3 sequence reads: CSVYLLAKNIQYF.

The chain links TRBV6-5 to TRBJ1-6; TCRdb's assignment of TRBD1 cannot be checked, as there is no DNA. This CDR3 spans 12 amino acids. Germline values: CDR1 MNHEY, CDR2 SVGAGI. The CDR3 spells CASSYPGSPLHF.